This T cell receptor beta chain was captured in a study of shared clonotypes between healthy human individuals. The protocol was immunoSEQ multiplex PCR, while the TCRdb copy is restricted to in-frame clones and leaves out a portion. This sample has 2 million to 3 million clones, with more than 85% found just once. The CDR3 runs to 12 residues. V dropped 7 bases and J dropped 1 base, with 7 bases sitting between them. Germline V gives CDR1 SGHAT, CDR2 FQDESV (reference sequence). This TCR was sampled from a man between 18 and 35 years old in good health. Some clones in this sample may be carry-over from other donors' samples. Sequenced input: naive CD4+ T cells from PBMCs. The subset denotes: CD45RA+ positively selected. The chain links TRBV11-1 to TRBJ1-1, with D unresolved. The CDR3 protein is CASISPNTEAFF. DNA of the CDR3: TGTGCCAGCATATCCCCGAACACTGAAGCTTTCTTT.